A selection of T cell receptor beta chains follows, all from one sample in a study of shared clonotypes between healthy human individuals. TCRdb's copy holds only in-frame clones and misses some; the assay was immunoSEQ multiplex PCR. This sample has about 2.1 million clones, with roughly 95% found just once. The sequenced material came from naive CD8+ T cells from PBMCs. These receptors came from a man younger than 35 in good health. Some clones in this sample may be carry-over from other donors' samples. Both conserved end residues are part of each CDR3. A D gene is named only where the DNA matches it firmly. Size values are once, few and many counts, or a class for expanded clones, and some rows have none.

D gene	V gene	J gene	clone size	CDR3 protein	CDR3 DNA
TRBD1	TRBV7-9	TRBJ2-6	.	CAQPLGQGVSGANVLTF	TGTGCCCAACCTTTGGGACAGGGGGTCTCTGGGGCCAACGTCCTGACTTTC
.	TRBV4-1	TRBJ2-3	.	CASSQGVALGYTDTQYF	TGCGCCAGCAGCCAAGGTGTGGCGCTGGGGTACACAGATACGCAGTATTTT
TRBD2	TRBV5-1	TRBJ2-2	few	CASSLTSADTGELFF	TGCGCCAGCAGCCTGACTAGCGCGGACACCGGGGAGCTGTTTTTT
TRBD1	TRBV11-2	TRBJ2-4	.	CASSRPGTGVNIQYF	TGTGCCAGCAGCCGACCGGGGACAGGGGTCAACATTCAGTACTTC
.	TRBV5-4	TRBJ1-1	.	CASSWNMNTEAFF	TGTGCCAGCAGCTGGAACATGAACACTGAAGCTTTCTTT
.	TRBV11-3	TRBJ1-1	once	CASSLSQGFEAFF	TGTGCCAGCAGCTTATCCCAGGGGTTTGAAGCTTTCTTT
.	TRBV5-4	TRBJ2-5	.	CASSSQETQYF	TGTGCCAGCAGCTCCCAAGAGACCCAGTACTTC
.	TRBV27	TRBJ2-7	.	CASSLYAASVTYEQYF	TGTGCCAGCAGTTTATATGCCGCTAGCGTGACCTACGAGCAGTACTTC
.	TRBV28	TRBJ2-3	.	CASSFVSGSSTDTQYF	TGTGCCAGCAGTTTTGTATCCGGGTCTAGCACAGATACGCAGTATTTT
TRBD2	TRBV19	TRBJ2-3	.	CASSGGTSGSTDTQYF	TGTGCCAGTAGTGGTGGGACTAGCGGGAGCACAGATACGCAGTATTTT
.	TRBV30	TRBJ2-5	.	CAYQTAYLGTQYF	TGTGCCTATCAAACGGCCTATCTAGGGACCCAGTACTTC
.	TRBV6-5	TRBJ2-1	.	CASSYSRASYNEQFF	TGTGCCAGCAGTTACTCGAGGGCCTCCTACAATGAGCAGTTCTTC
TRBD1	TRBV9	TRBJ2-1	.	CASSVEDRGFLNEQFF	TGTGCCAGCAGCGTAGAGGACAGGGGGTTTCTCAATGAGCAGTTCTTC
TRBD1	TRBV11-2	TRBJ1-5	.	CASSLGAGTGRNQPQHF	TGTGCCAGCAGCTTAGGTGCCGGGACAGGGAGGAATCAGCCCCAGCATTTT
.	TRBV4-3	TRBJ2-7	once	CASSQVVGVGPDEQYF	TGCGCCAGCAGCCAAGTGGTTGGGGTTGGGCCCGACGAGCAGTACTTC
.	TRBV28	TRBJ1-4	.	CASSSTVTLTNEKLFF	TGTGCCAGCAGTTCCACCGTTACCTTGACTAATGAAAAACTGTTTTTT
.	TRBV11-2	TRBJ2-1	.	CASSYHKGSSYNEQFF	TGTGCCAGCAGCTACCATAAAGGAAGCTCCTACAATGAGCAGTTCTTC
.	TRBV28	TRBJ2-7	once	CASRDPGVDPYEQYF	TGTGCCAGCAGAGACCCGGGGGTCGACCCCTACGAGCAGTACTTC
TRBD1	TRBV10-3	TRBJ2-3	.	CAIRDRDGGDTQYF	TGTGCCATCAGGGACAGGGATGGCGGAGATACGCAGTATTTT
TRBD2	TRBV27	TRBJ2-3	.	CASSPSSGDYTDTQYF	TGTGCCAGCAGTCCCTCTAGCGGGGACTACACAGATACGCAGTATTTT
.	TRBV11-2	TRBJ2-1	.	CASSLAYNEQFF	TGTGCCAGCAGTTTAGCGTACAATGAGCAGTTCTTC
.	TRBV28	TRBJ1-4	.	CASSQHYPTNEKLFF	TGTGCCAGCAGTCAGCATTACCCAACTAATGAAAAACTGTTTTTT
.	TRBV7-8	TRBJ1-4	.	CASSLLGVAEKLFF	TGTGCCAGCAGCTTATTAGGGGTGGCTGAAAAACTGTTTTTT
TRBD1	TRBV4-1	TRBJ2-7	.	CASSQERTGVEQYF	TGCGCCAGCAGCCAAGAGAGGACAGGGGTCGAGCAGTACTTC
TRBD2	TRBV9	TRBJ2-2	.	CASSLSLAGAANTGELFF	TGTGCCAGCAGCCTAAGCCTAGCGGGAGCCGCGAACACCGGGGAGCTGTTTTTT
.	TRBV14	TRBJ2-1	.	CASSHLGGGYNEQFF	TGTGCCAGCAGCCACCTTGGCGGCGGATACAATGAGCAGTTCTTC
.	TRBV27	TRBJ2-7	.	CASSFWTVGYEQYF	TGTGCCAGCAGTTTCTGGACCGTGGGCTACGAGCAGTACTTC
TRBD2	TRBV7-9	TRBJ2-7	.	CASSQTSGTYSYEQYF	TGTGCCAGCAGTCAGACTAGCGGGACCTACTCCTACGAGCAGTACTTC
.	TRBV19	TRBJ2-3	.	CASSGLLRDTQYF	TGTGCCAGTAGTGGCCTACTTAGGGATACGCAGTATTTT
.	TRBV7-6	TRBJ2-1	once	CASSLGVGALNEQFF	TGTGCCAGCAGCTTAGGGGTTGGGGCGCTCAATGAGCAGTTCTTC
.	TRBV30	TRBJ1-1	.	CAWSVTGWGTEAFF	TGTGCCTGGAGTGTTACAGGGTGGGGCACTGAAGCTTTCTTT
.	TRBV13	TRBJ1-2	.	CASRGPLPSNYGYTF	TGTGCCAGCCGAGGTCCCCTCCCCTCTAACTATGGCTACACCTTC
.	TRBV7-9	TRBJ2-3	once	CAAFRGYTQYF	TGTGCCGCTTTCAGGGGTTATACGCAGTATTTT
TRBD1	TRBV7-9	TRBJ1-4	.	CASSGDSREKLFF	TGTGCCAGCAGCGGGGACAGCCGAGAAAAACTGTTTTTT
TRBD1	TRBV7-3	TRBJ2-1	.	CASSLVGGQSSYNEQFF	TGTGCCAGCAGCCTCGTAGGGGGACAGAGCTCCTACAATGAGCAGTTCTTC
.	TRBV29-1	TRBJ2-1	.	CSADASVAYNEQFF	TGCAGCGCCGATGCCAGTGTTGCCTACAATGAGCAGTTCTTC